This TCR beta chain comes out of a study of T cell changes during pregnancy in multiple sclerosis. Trimming removed 5 bases at V and 0 bases at J, with 16 bases between. Germline V gives CDR1 SQVTM, CDR2 ANQGSEA. The CDR3 spans 15 residues. Clones were read by immunoSEQ multiplex PCR, and TCRdb kept only the in-frame ones, dropping some. The data hold about 40,000 clones, with around 94% observed a single time. The chain joins TRBV29-1 to TRBJ1-1; D gene unclear. The TCR was taken from a female donor with multiple sclerosis, enrolled in a pregnancy study. Specimen: peripheral blood, collected in the third trimester of pregnancy. CDR3 bases: TGCAGCGTTAGACGTACCAGGATAATGAACACTGAAGCTTTCTTT. It is translated as CSVRRTRIMNTEAFF.